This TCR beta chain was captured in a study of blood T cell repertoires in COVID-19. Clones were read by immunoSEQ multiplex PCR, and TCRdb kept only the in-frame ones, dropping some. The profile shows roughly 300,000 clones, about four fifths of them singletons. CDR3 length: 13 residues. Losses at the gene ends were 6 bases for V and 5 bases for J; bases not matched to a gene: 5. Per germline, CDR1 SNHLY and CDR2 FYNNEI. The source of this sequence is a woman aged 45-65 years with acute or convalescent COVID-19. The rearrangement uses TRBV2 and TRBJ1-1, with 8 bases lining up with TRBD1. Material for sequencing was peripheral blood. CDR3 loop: CASSYTGGTEAFF. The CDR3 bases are TGTGCCAGCAGCTACACAGGGGGGACTGAAGCTTTCTTT.